The text below deals with one TCR beta chain. The antigen is not known. The data are from a study of blood T cells in healthy people across ages. Notes on the study in general: PBMCs that were unsorted prevented a conclusive naive versus antigen-experienced comparison.

V lost 2 bases to trimming and J lost 5 bases, with 18 bases between them. The length of the CDR3 is 16 residues. Germline-derived CDR1 and CDR2 are MGHRA and YSYEKL. All donors came from Russia, were Caucasian and healthy, and spanned ages 6 to 90. Every donor gave approximately 10 milliliters of peripheral blood. The authors ran a second PCR of roughly 6 to 11 cycles using a sample-barcoded 5' primer and a J-beta primer mix. One entry per CDR3 protein results from TCRdb running MiXCR on the 5' RACE reads. The sample records about 730,000 distinct CDR3 sequences, around 40% being singletons. The source is an older woman in good health. The chain couples TRBV4-1 to TRBJ1-2; D is uncertain. Sequences were obtained from blood. The CDR3 region has the DNA TGCGCCAGCAGCCAAAGTTTATCGAGGGCGGCTTATGGCTACACCTTC. As protein: CASSQSLSRAAYGYTF.